These T cell receptor beta chains were read from a single sample in a study of molecular identifiers for immune sequencing clone quantification. TCRdb called the PCR reads again in MiXCR, with one record for every CDR3 protein. The sample records 60,000 to 65,000 distinct CDR3 sequences, under 20% being singletons. Sample: naive CD8+ T cells from blood, with Jurkat cell RNA spiked in. The receptors shown here come from a human donor in good health. Some libraries in this study had Jurkat cell RNA spiked in. CDR3s include the opening cysteine and the closing phenylalanine or tryptophan. The D gene is left open where the match is weak. A clone size is listed for some rows: how often the clone was seen (once, few, many), or a class if it is expanded.

>TRBV7-8|-|few|TRBJ2-3
CASSPNGGGTDTQYF
TGTGCCAGCAGCCCGAATGGGGGTGGCACAGATACGCAGTATTTT
>TRBV7-9|-|many|TRBJ2-2
CASSLGFFDRLRYTGELFF
TGTGCCAGCAGCTTAGGGTTCTTTGACAGACTTCGGTACACCGGGGAGCTGTTTTTT
>TRBV28|TRBD1|many|TRBJ2-4
CASSFETGAF
TGTGCCAGCAGTTTTGAGACAGGGGCTTTC
>TRBV20-1|TRBD2|many|TRBJ2-2
CSARDSFRREENTGELFF
TGCAGTGCTAGAGATTCCTTTCGGCGGGAGGAGAACACCGGGGAGCTGTTTTTT
>TRBV20-1|-|many|TRBJ2-3
CSATPEGDTDTQYF
TGCAGTGCTACCCCGGAGGGTGACACAGATACGCAGTATTTT
>TRBV5-1|-|many|TRBJ2-3
CASSTDLGLDTQYF
TGCGCCAGCAGCACAGACCTAGGATTAGATACGCAGTATTTT
>TRBV11-3|TRBD2|-|TRBJ2-1
CASSPGTSGSRHNEQFF
TGTGCCAGCAGCCCAGGGACTAGCGGGAGTAGGCACAATGAGCAGTTCTTC
>TRBV6-2/TRBV6-3|TRBD2|many|TRBJ2-5
CASSYHGRGAQYF
TGTGCCAGCAGTTACCACGGACGGGGGGCCCAGTACTTC
>TRBV9|-|many|TRBJ2-2
CASSPWALNTGELFF
TGTGCCAGCAGCCCGTGGGCTCTCAACACCGGGGAGCTGTTTTTT
>TRBV27|TRBD1|many|TRBJ2-5
CASSLLDRGETQYF
TGTGCCAGCAGTTTACTGGACAGGGGTGAGACCCAGTACTTC
>TRBV10-1|TRBD1|-|TRBJ2-7
CASSEPPTGGEQYF
TGCGCCAGCAGTGAGCCGCCCACAGGGGGCGAGCAGTACTTC
>TRBV29-1|TRBD1|-|TRBJ1-2
CSVEKGDSYGYTF
TGCAGCGTTGAAAAGGGGGACAGCTATGGCTACACCTTC
>TRBV29-1|TRBD1|many|TRBJ1-2
CSVESGGDGYTF
TGCAGCGTTGAGTCAGGGGGCGATGGCTACACCTTC
>TRBV12-3/TRBV12-4|TRBD1|-|TRBJ1-2
CASSGQVQNYGYTF
TGTGCCAGCAGTGGACAGGTGCAGAACTATGGCTACACCTTC
>TRBV5-1|-|many|TRBJ2-7
CASSLANEQYF
TGCGCCAGCAGCTTGGCCAACGAGCAGTACTTC
>TRBV11-2|-|few|TRBJ2-7
CASSAGSSYEQYF
TGTGCCAGCAGCGCGGGCAGCTCCTACGAGCAGTACTTC
>TRBV28|-|many|TRBJ2-7
CASSFRTYEQYF
TGTGCCAGCAGTTTCCGGACCTACGAGCAGTACTTC
>TRBV29-1|TRBD2|many|TRBJ2-3
CSVGLADLTDTQYF
TGCAGCGTTGGACTAGCGGATCTCACAGATACGCAGTATTTT
>TRBV4-2|-|many|TRBJ2-7
CASSSSSADEQYF
TGTGCCAGCAGCTCGAGCAGCGCGGACGAGCAGTACTTC
>TRBV9|-|many|TRBJ2-3
CASSGPLADTQYF
TGTGCCAGCAGCGGTCCTCTCGCAGATACGCAGTATTTT
>TRBV28|-|many|TRBJ1-1
CASSLVAEAFF
TGTGCCAGCAGCTTGGTGGCAGAAGCTTTCTTT
>TRBV5-6|-|once|TRBJ2-7
CASRSDGTGSYEQYF
TGTGCCAGCAGATCGGACGGGACTGGGTCCTACGAGCAGTACTTC
>TRBV3-1|TRBD1|many|TRBJ1-6
CASSPGQRNSPLHF
TGTGCCAGCAGCCCGGGACAGCGGAATTCACCCCTCCACTTT
>TRBV20-1|TRBD1|many|TRBJ2-5
CSARTGIEGAPQETQYF
TGCAGTGCTAGAACGGGGATAGAGGGGGCCCCCCAAGAGACCCAGTACTTC
>TRBV3-1|-|many|TRBJ2-3
CASSQGRLSQGLGTDTQYF
TGTGCCAGCAGCCAAGGGCGTCTCTCCCAGGGGTTGGGCACAGATACGCAGTATTTT
>TRBV5-4|-|few|TRBJ2-2
CASSFAGELLF
TGTGCCAGCAGCTTTGCCGGGGAGCTGTTATTT
>TRBV4-1|-|many|TRBJ2-7
CASSPGHTYEQYF
TGCGCCAGCAGCCCAGGCCACACGTACGAGCAGTACTTC
>TRBV7-9|TRBD2|many|TRBJ2-7
CASSLRTSGELWEQYF
TGTGCCAGCAGCTTAAGGACTAGCGGAGAACTGTGGGAGCAGTACTTC
>TRBV27|-|-|TRBJ2-6
CASSYGANVLTF
TGTGCCAGCAGTTATGGGGCCAACGTCCTGACTTTC
>TRBV4-1|-|few|TRBJ2-7
CASSQDFAGWGGEQYF
TGCGCCAGCAGCCAAGATTTTGCGGGATGGGGTGGCGAGCAGTACTTC
>TRBV20-1|TRBD1|many|TRBJ2-4
CSARPGQGAKNIQYF
TGCAGTGCTAGACCGGGACAGGGGGCCAAAAACATTCAGTACTTC
>TRBV13|-|many|TRBJ2-7
CASSLGGAGYEQYF
TGTGCCAGCAGCTTAGGGGGGGCCGGGTACGAGCAGTACTTC
>TRBV19|-|many|TRBJ1-5
CASSILQGSNQPQHF
TGTGCCAGTAGTATCCTACAGGGTAGCAATCAGCCCCAGCATTTT
>TRBV7-8|-|-|TRBJ2-1
CASSLTSGLANEQFF
TGTGCCAGCAGCTTAACATCGGGGCTAGCTAATGAGCAGTTCTTC
>TRBV6-5|-|-|TRBJ2-2
CASSLGHSNTGELFF
TGTGCCAGCAGTTTGGGACATTCGAACACCGGGGAGCTGTTTTTT
>TRBV27|-|few|TRBJ2-1
CASSSQLEGQFF
TGTGCCAGCAGTTCGCAGTTAGAAGGGCAGTTCTTC
>TRBV29-1|-|many|TRBJ2-7
CSVKTVGSYEQYF
TGCAGCGTGAAGACTGTCGGATCCTACGAGCAGTACTTC
>TRBV7-8|TRBD1|-|TRBJ2-7
CASGFMGQGKGQYF
TGTGCCAGCGGCTTCATGGGACAGGGTAAAGGGCAGTACTTC
>TRBV19|TRBD1|many|TRBJ1-2
CASRPGQGNYGYTF
TGTGCCAGTAGGCCGGGACAGGGTAACTATGGCTACACCTTC
>TRBV7-2|-|many|TRBJ1-1
CASSFGGSATEAFF
TGTGCCAGCAGCTTTGGGGGATCGGCAACTGAAGCTTTCTTT
>TRBV6-2/TRBV6-3|TRBD1|many|TRBJ1-6
CASETWDRGNSPLHF
TGTGCCAGCGAGACCTGGGACAGGGGGAATTCACCCCTCCACTTT
>TRBV29-1|-|many|TRBJ2-7
CSVDGTTKGRSYEQYF
TGCAGCGTTGATGGGACAACAAAGGGCAGGTCCTACGAGCAGTACTTC
>TRBV7-8|-|many|TRBJ2-7
CASSLAYRSYEQYF
TGTGCCAGCAGCTTAGCGTACCGAAGCTACGAGCAGTACTTC
>TRBV7-2|TRBD2|many|TRBJ2-1
CASSLVWLAVSYNEQFF
TGTGCCAGCAGCTTAGTTTGGCTAGCGGTGTCCTACAATGAGCAGTTCTTC
>TRBV24-1|-|many|TRBJ2-6
CATSDLDGTSGANVLTF
TGTGCCACCAGTGATTTGGACGGGACTTCTGGGGCCAACGTCCTGACTTTC
>TRBV6-2/TRBV6-3|TRBD1|few|TRBJ2-7
CASSPGGTYEQYF
TGTGCCAGCAGTCCAGGGGGAACCTACGAGCAGTACTTC
>TRBV27|-|many|TRBJ2-7
CASSFGGAVYEQYF
TGTGCCAGCAGTTTCGGGGGCGCAGTCTACGAGCAGTACTTC
>TRBV27|-|many|TRBJ2-7
CASHEAGDSYEQYF
TGTGCCAGCCACGAGGCCGGGGACTCCTACGAGCAGTACTTC
>TRBV10-3|TRBD2|many|TRBJ2-7
CAVGLADSSYEQYF
TGTGCCGTCGGACTAGCTGACAGCTCCTACGAGCAGTACTTC
>TRBV1|-|many|TRBJ2-4
CTSSQALAGAKNIQYF
TGCACCAGCAGCCAAGCACTAGCGGGAGCCAAAAACATTCAGTACTTC
>TRBV4-1|TRBD2|many|TRBJ2-1
CASSPTSGRDEQFF
TGCGCCAGCAGCCCGACTAGCGGGAGAGATGAGCAGTTCTTC
>TRBV13|-|once|TRBJ2-2
CASSWGAGELFF
TGTGCCAGCAGCTGGGGTGCCGGGGAGCTGTTTTTT
>TRBV2|TRBD1|many|TRBJ2-3
CASTPGQGTDTQYF
TGTGCCAGCACGCCGGGACAGGGGACAGATACGCAGTATTTT
>TRBV15|TRBD2|-|TRBJ2-2
CATSRDRLLAGIGELFF
TGTGCCACCAGCAGAGATCGGCTTCTAGCGGGTATAGGGGAGCTGTTTTTT
>TRBV6-5|-|many|TRBJ1-2
CASSYSPRDRYGYTF
TGTGCCAGCAGTTACAGCCCCAGAGACCGCTATGGCTACACCTTC
>TRBV3-1|TRBD2|many|TRBJ2-2
CASSQGLAGEDTGELFF
TGTGCCAGCAGCCAAGGTTTAGCGGGAGAAGACACCGGGGAGCTGTTTTTT
>TRBV5-1|-|few|TRBJ2-7
CASSLSGPHPYEQYF
TGCGCCAGCAGTCTGTCAGGTCCACACCCCTACGAGCAGTACTTC
>TRBV10-2|-|-|TRBJ1-2
CASSPRTRGAGYGYTF
TGCGCCAGCAGCCCACGGACGAGGGGGGCCGGCTATGGCTACACCTTC
>TRBV27|TRBD2|many|TRBJ2-1
CASSLKGLAYYEQFF
TGTGCCAGCAGTTTAAAGGGACTAGCGTATTATGAGCAGTTCTTC
>TRBV11-2|-|-|TRBJ2-1
CASSPQDNEQFF
TGTGCCAGCAGCCCCCAGGATAATGAGCAGTTCTTC